A selection of T cell receptor beta chains follows, all from one sample in a study of identical twins. TCRdb processed the 5' RACE reads anew with MiXCR; each CDR3 protein has one entry. This sample has about 700,000 distinct CDR3 sequences, with over 8.5% found just once. These data were also filed under a second study, of yellow fever vaccine responses in identical twins.

Sequencing was done on a sample of PBMCs. The source is a woman between 18 and 29 years old in good health. Both conserved end residues are part of each CDR3. Fields, in order: clone size, V gene, J gene, D gene, CDR3 protein, CDR3 DNA. D genes are given only for firm matches. Part of the rows lack a size; the others show once, few, many or a class for expanded clones.

size: few
V: TRBV4-3
J: TRBJ2-2
D: TRBD2
CDR3: CASSQEVAGAGELFF
DNA: TGCGCCAGCAGCCAAGAAGTAGCGGGAGCCGGGGAGCTGTTTTTT

size: few
V: TRBV3-1
J: TRBJ2-7
D: -
CDR3: CASSQAQRSYEQYF
DNA: TGTGCCAGCAGCCAAGCCCAGCGGAGCTACGAGCAGTACTTC

size: -
V: TRBV7-9
J: TRBJ2-5
D: -
CDR3: CASSFRIAGRQETQYF
DNA: TGTGCCAGCAGCTTCCGAATCGCGGGGAGACAAGAGACCCAGTACTTC

size: few
V: TRBV11-2
J: TRBJ2-3
D: -
CDR3: CASSFHDTDTQYF
DNA: TGTGCCAGCAGCTTCCATGACACAGATACGCAGTATTTT

size: few
V: TRBV4-1
J: TRBJ1-4
D: TRBD1
CDR3: CASSQGTGANEKLFF
DNA: TGCGCCAGCAGCCAAGGGACAGGGGCGAATGAAAAACTGTTTTTT

size: -
V: TRBV12-3/TRBV12-4
J: TRBJ2-3
D: TRBD2
CDR3: CTCSLEGFSGGDTDTQYF
DNA: TGTACCTGCAGTTTAGAGGGCTTTAGCGGGGGGGACACAGATACGCAGTATTTT

size: many
V: TRBV7-3
J: TRBJ2-1
D: -
CDR3: CASSLKGQNEQFF
DNA: TGTGCCAGCAGCTTAAAGGGTCAGAATGAGCAGTTCTTC

size: few
V: TRBV20-1
J: TRBJ2-5
D: TRBD2
CDR3: CSARTSGQETQYF
DNA: TGCAGTGCTAGAACTAGCGGCCAAGAGACCCAGTACTTC

size: -
V: TRBV7-9
J: TRBJ2-1
D: -
CDR3: CASSLGLALYEQFF
DNA: TGTGCCAGCAGCTTAGGGTTAGCGCTCTATGAGCAGTTCTTC

size: many
V: TRBV5-1
J: TRBJ2-2
D: -
CDR3: CASSSEPLIGELFF
DNA: TGCGCCAGCAGCTCAGAACCTTTGATCGGGGAGCTGTTTTTT

size: few
V: TRBV5-1
J: TRBJ2-7
D: TRBD1
CDR3: CASSLEQGIYYEQYF
DNA: TGCGCCAGCAGCTTGGAACAGGGGATTTACTACGAGCAGTACTTC

size: few
V: TRBV2
J: TRBJ2-2
D: -
CDR3: CATMKGRDAGELFF
DNA: TGTGCCACCATGAAGGGGAGAGATGCCGGGGAGCTGTTTTTT

size: many
V: TRBV6-2/TRBV6-3
J: TRBJ2-7
D: -
CDR3: CASSYSMREDYEQYF
DNA: TGTGCCAGCAGTTACTCGATGCGGGAAGACTACGAGCAGTACTTC

size: many
V: TRBV5-1
J: TRBJ1-4
D: -
CDR3: CASSHSGSGDEKLFF
DNA: TGCGCCAGCAGCCACTCGGGGAGCGGGGATGAAAAACTGTTTTTT

size: -
V: TRBV7-2
J: TRBJ2-1
D: -
CDR3: CASNLGRGLPSYNEQFF
DNA: TGTGCCAGCAACTTGGGACGAGGACTACCCTCCTACAATGAGCAGTTCTTC

size: -
V: TRBV18
J: TRBJ2-7
D: -
CDR3: CASSPPSSADYEQYF
DNA: TGTGCCAGCTCACCACCCTCTAGCGCTGACTACGAGCAGTACTTC

size: many
V: TRBV20-1
J: TRBJ2-1
D: TRBD2
CDR3: CSAIVLAGGWLDNEQFF
DNA: TGCAGTGCTATCGTACTAGCGGGGGGGTGGCTCGACAATGAGCAGTTCTTC

size: few
V: TRBV30
J: TRBJ2-2
D: -
CDR3: CAWSVLAGLGDTGELFF
DNA: TGTGCCTGGAGTGTACTGGCAGGGTTGGGGGACACCGGGGAGCTGTTTTTT

size: -
V: TRBV7-3
J: TRBJ2-2
D: TRBD1
CDR3: CASSSSGTDTGELFF
DNA: TGTGCCAGCAGCTCATCCGGGACAGACACCGGGGAGCTGTTTTTT

size: few
V: TRBV13
J: TRBJ2-7
D: TRBD2
CDR3: CASRENGRANQYF
DNA: TGTGCCAGCAGGGAGAACGGGAGGGCAAATCAGTACTTC

size: -
V: TRBV30
J: TRBJ2-2
D: TRBD2
CDR3: CAWTTGLAGGPGELFF
DNA: TGTGCCTGGACCACCGGACTAGCGGGAGGGCCCGGGGAGCTGTTTTTT

size: -
V: TRBV16
J: TRBJ2-4
D: -
CDR3: CASSQSAGAKNIQYF
DNA: TGTGCCAGCAGCCAATCCGCAGGGGCCAAAAACATTCAGTACTTC

size: many
V: TRBV20-1
J: TRBJ2-5
D: TRBD2
CDR3: CSATVPGLAVQETQYF
DNA: TGCAGTGCTACAGTGCCGGGACTAGCGGTGCAAGAGACCCAGTACTTC

size: few
V: TRBV6-1
J: TRBJ2-5
D: TRBD1
CDR3: CASSEQTGFAGETQYF
DNA: TGTGCCAGCAGTGAGCAGACAGGGTTTGCTGGAGAGACCCAGTACTTC

size: many
V: TRBV12-3/TRBV12-4
J: TRBJ2-2
D: -
CDR3: CASSLRGDGELFF
DNA: TGTGCCAGCAGTCTCAGGGGGGACGGGGAGCTGTTTTTT

size: -
V: TRBV2
J: TRBJ1-2
D: -
CDR3: CASCGAGTNYGYTF
DNA: TGTGCCAGCTGTGGGGCAGGGACTAACTATGGCTACACCTTC

size: few
V: TRBV12-3/TRBV12-4
J: TRBJ2-5
D: -
CDR3: CASSSHRETQYF
DNA: TGTGCCAGCAGTTCCCACCGTGAGACCCAGTACTTC

size: few
V: TRBV12-3/TRBV12-4
J: TRBJ2-7
D: -
CDR3: CASRRTGREQYF
DNA: TGTGCCAGCCGAAGGACGGGCCGCGAGCAGTACTTC

size: few
V: TRBV15
J: TRBJ2-7
D: -
CDR3: CATSSEPGQSYEQYF
DNA: TGTGCCACCAGCAGTGAGCCAGGGCAATCTTACGAGCAGTACTTC

size: -
V: TRBV20-1
J: TRBJ1-1
D: -
CDR3: CSAPSGPGTEAFF
DNA: TGCAGTGCCCCATCCGGGCCGGGCACTGAAGCTTTCTTT

size: few
V: TRBV10-3
J: TRBJ1-2
D: TRBD1
CDR3: CAIRDRGTEGYTF
DNA: TGTGCCATCAGGGACAGGGGGACGGAAGGCTACACCTTC

size: -
V: TRBV2
J: TRBJ2-7
D: -
CDR3: CASRLENEQYF
DNA: TGTGCCAGCCGACTCGAAAACGAGCAGTACTTC

size: -
V: TRBV20-1
J: TRBJ1-1
D: TRBD1
CDR3: CSATQGLAEAFF
DNA: TGCAGTGCTACACAGGGGTTGGCTGAAGCTTTCTTT

size: -
V: TRBV9
J: TRBJ1-6
D: -
CDR3: CASSVAGGLNSPLHF
DNA: TGTGCCAGCAGCGTAGCTGGAGGGTTGAATTCACCCCTCCACTTT

size: -
V: TRBV7-8
J: TRBJ2-7
D: TRBD1
CDR3: CASRRWDRGDYEQYF
DNA: TGTGCCAGCAGGAGATGGGACAGGGGGGATTACGAGCAGTACTTC

size: -
V: TRBV10-3
J: TRBJ2-1
D: -
CDR3: CAISGRLIDNEQFF
DNA: TGTGCCATCAGTGGCCGATTGATTGACAATGAGCAGTTCTTC

size: few
V: TRBV18
J: TRBJ1-5
D: TRBD1
CDR3: CASSPGQSDQPQHF
DNA: TGTGCCAGCTCACCGGGACAGAGTGATCAGCCCCAGCATTTT

size: -
V: TRBV7-2
J: TRBJ2-7
D: TRBD1
CDR3: CASSVDRVLSEQYF
DNA: TGTGCCAGCAGCGTGGACAGGGTGCTGAGCGAGCAGTACTTC

size: few
V: TRBV28
J: TRBJ2-6
D: -
CDR3: CASRLGLVDSGANVLTF
DNA: TGTGCCAGCAGGTTAGGGTTAGTAGACTCTGGGGCCAACGTCCTGACTTTC

size: -
V: TRBV9
J: TRBJ2-5
D: TRBD1
CDR3: CASSAGGLETQYF
DNA: TGTGCCAGCAGCGCAGGGGGCCTGGAGACCCAGTACTTC

size: many
V: TRBV5-6
J: TRBJ2-3
D: -
CDR3: CASSNTKEGTDTQYF
DNA: TGTGCCAGCAGCAATACGAAGGAGGGGACAGATACGCAGTATTTT

size: few
V: TRBV20-1
J: TRBJ2-3
D: -
CDR3: CSAVQGFTDTQYF
DNA: TGCAGTGCTGTCCAGGGGTTCACAGATACGCAGTATTTT

size: many
V: TRBV3-1
J: TRBJ2-1
D: -
CDR3: CASSQDFWVTEQFF
DNA: TGTGCCAGCAGCCAAGATTTTTGGGTCACTGAGCAGTTCTTC

size: few
V: TRBV2
J: TRBJ2-3
D: -
CDR3: CASILGGAGTDTQYF
DNA: TGTGCCAGCATCCTTGGGGGAGCTGGCACAGATACGCAGTATTTT

size: -
V: TRBV2
J: TRBJ2-6
D: -
CDR3: CASRTRGSGANVLTF
DNA: TGTGCCAGCCGTACCAGGGGATCTGGGGCCAACGTCCTGACTTTC

size: many
V: TRBV4-1
J: TRBJ2-2
D: TRBD2
CDR3: CASSQEPLLAGGTGELFF
DNA: TGCGCCAGCAGCCAAGAACCCTTACTAGCGGGAGGCACCGGGGAGCTGTTTTTT

size: -
V: TRBV14
J: TRBJ2-7
D: -
CDR3: CASSHGRQEQYF
DNA: TGTGCCAGCAGCCATGGCCGTCAAGAGCAGTACTTC

size: -
V: TRBV5-1
J: TRBJ2-5
D: TRBD1
CDR3: CASRTTGAQETQYF
DNA: TGCGCCAGCCGAACGACAGGGGCCCAAGAGACCCAGTACTTC

size: few
V: TRBV6-1
J: TRBJ1-4
D: TRBD1
CDR3: CASGGQGGDEKLFF
DNA: TGTGCCAGCGGCGGACAGGGAGGGGATGAAAAACTGTTTTTT

size: many
V: TRBV10-3
J: TRBJ2-1
D: -
CDR3: CAISATVGWDEQFF
DNA: TGTGCCATCAGCGCCACGGTGGGTTGGGATGAGCAGTTCTTC

size: many
V: TRBV6-5
J: TRBJ2-2
D: TRBD2
CDR3: CASSYSVRTSYTGELFF
DNA: TGTGCCAGCAGTTACAGTGTACGGACTAGTTACACCGGGGAGCTGTTTTTT

size: few
V: TRBV11-2
J: TRBJ1-1
D: -
CDR3: CASSLDLGDEAFF
DNA: TGTGCCAGCAGCTTAGATTTGGGGGATGAAGCTTTCTTT

size: -
V: TRBV10-3
J: TRBJ2-1
D: TRBD2
CDR3: CAISESVAGANEQFF
DNA: TGTGCCATCAGTGAGTCGGTAGCGGGAGCGAATGAGCAGTTCTTC

size: -
V: TRBV4-2
J: TRBJ1-6
D: -
CDR3: CASSQDRYNSPLHF
DNA: TGTGCCAGCAGCCAAGACAGATATAATTCACCCCTCCACTTT

size: many
V: TRBV29-1
J: TRBJ2-7
D: -
CDR3: CSISEDGYEQYF
DNA: TGCAGCATATCCGAGGACGGCTACGAGCAGTACTTC

size: -
V: TRBV29-1
J: TRBJ1-4
D: -
CDR3: CSVGRAEKLFF
DNA: TGCAGCGTTGGCAGGGCGGAAAAACTGTTTTTT